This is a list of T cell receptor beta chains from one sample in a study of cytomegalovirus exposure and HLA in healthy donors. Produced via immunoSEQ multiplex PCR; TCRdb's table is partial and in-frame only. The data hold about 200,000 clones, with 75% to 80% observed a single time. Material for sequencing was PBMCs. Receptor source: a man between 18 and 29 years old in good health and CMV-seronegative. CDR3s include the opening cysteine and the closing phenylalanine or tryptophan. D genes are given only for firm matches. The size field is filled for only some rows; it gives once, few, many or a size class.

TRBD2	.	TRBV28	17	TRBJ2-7	CASSSRNLGGSAYEQYF	TGTGCCAGCAGTTCTCGTAACCTTGGCGGGAGTGCGTACGAGCAGTACTTC
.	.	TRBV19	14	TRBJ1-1	CASSIGGRGNQAFF	TGTGCCAGTAGTATAGGTGGGAGGGGAAATCAAGCTTTCTTT
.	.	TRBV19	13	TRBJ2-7	CASSIAPNYEQYF	TGTGCCAGTAGTATAGCCCCCAACTACGAGCAGTACTTC
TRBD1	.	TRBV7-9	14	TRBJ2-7	CASSLADRGYEQYF	TGTGCCAGCAGCTTAGCGGACAGGGGATACGAGCAGTACTTC
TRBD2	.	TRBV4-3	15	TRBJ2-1	CASSLTSGDYNEQFF	TGCGCCAGCAGCCTGACTAGCGGGGATTACAATGAGCAGTTCTTC
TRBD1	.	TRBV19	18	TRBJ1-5	CASSIVLEQGAINQPQHF	TGTGCCAGTAGTATTGTCCTGGAACAGGGGGCCATCAATCAGCCCCAGCATTTT
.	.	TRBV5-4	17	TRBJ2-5	CASTSGPTASGKETQYF	TGTGCCAGCACTTCCGGGCCGACAGCTTCGGGCAAAGAGACCCAGTACTTC
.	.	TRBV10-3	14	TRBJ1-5	CAIRDTGGSQPQHF	TGTGCCATCAGGGATACGGGGGGCAGTCAGCCCCAGCATTTT
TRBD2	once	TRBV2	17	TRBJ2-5	CASISRTSGRAVETQYF	TGTGCCAGCATCTCCAGGACTAGCGGGAGGGCCGTAGAGACCCAGTACTTC
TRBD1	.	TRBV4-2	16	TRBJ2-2	CASSQVSPGGTGELFF	TGTGCCAGCAGCCAAGTCTCGCCAGGGGGCACCGGGGAGCTGTTTTTT
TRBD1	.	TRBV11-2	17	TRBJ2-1	CASSLAGGKSSYNEQFF	TGTGCCAGCAGCCTAGCAGGGGGTAAGTCGTCCTACAATGAGCAGTTCTTC
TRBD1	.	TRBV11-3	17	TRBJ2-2	CASSLDGGQGSTGELFF	TGTGCCAGCAGCTTAGATGGGGGACAGGGGAGCACCGGGGAGCTGTTTTTT
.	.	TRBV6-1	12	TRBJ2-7	CASSLNTHEQYF	TGTGCCAGCAGTTTGAACACCCACGAGCAGTACTTC
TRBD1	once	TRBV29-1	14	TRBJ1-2	CSVEMTGWLGGYTF	TGCAGCGTTGAGATGACAGGGTGGTTGGGGGGCTACACCTTC
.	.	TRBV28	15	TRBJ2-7	CASSSRRGPDGEQYF	TGTGCCAGCAGTTCCCGCAGGGGACCCGACGGCGAGCAGTACTTC
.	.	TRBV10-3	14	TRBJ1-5	CAISDQPINQPQHF	TGTGCCATCAGTGACCAACCTATTAATCAGCCCCAGCATTTT
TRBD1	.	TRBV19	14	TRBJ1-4	CASKTGTGNEKLFF	TGTGCCAGTAAAACCGGGACAGGGAACGAAAAACTGTTTTTT
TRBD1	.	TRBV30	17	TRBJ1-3	CAWSAGQGRVSGNTIYF	TGTGCCTGGAGTGCAGGACAGGGAAGGGTCTCTGGAAACACCATATATTTT
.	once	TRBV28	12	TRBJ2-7	CASRSGSYEQYF	TGTGCCAGCAGGAGCGGATCCTACGAGCAGTACTTC
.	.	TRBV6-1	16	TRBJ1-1	CASSGRTAPGNTEAFF	TGTGCCAGCAGTGGACGGACTGCGCCGGGGAACACTGAAGCTTTCTTT
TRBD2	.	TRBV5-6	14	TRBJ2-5	CASSRGGPQETQYF	TGTGCCAGCAGCCGGGGGGGGCCCCAAGAGACCCAGTACTTC
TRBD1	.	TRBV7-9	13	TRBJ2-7	CASSITGGWEQYF	TGCGCCAGCAGTATAACAGGGGGATGGGAGCAGTACTTC
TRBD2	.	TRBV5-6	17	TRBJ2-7	CASSLILAGVPTYEQYF	TGTGCCAGCAGCTTGATACTAGCGGGAGTGCCAACCTACGAGCAGTACTTC
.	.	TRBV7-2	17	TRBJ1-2	CASSLNSQLGVLYGYTF	TGTGCCAGCAGCTTAAACTCCCAACTCGGGGTCCTCTATGGCTACACCTTC
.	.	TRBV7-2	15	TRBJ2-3	CASSLLWGPKVPQYF	TGTGCCAGCAGCTTACTTTGGGGGCCCAAGGTTCCGCAGTATTTT
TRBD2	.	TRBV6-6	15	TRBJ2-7	CASSRASGRSYEQYF	TGTGCCAGCAGTAGGGCTAGCGGGAGGTCCTACGAGCAGTACTTC
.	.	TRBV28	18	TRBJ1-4	CASSFRSGVSATNEKLFF	TGTGCCAGCAGTTTCCGTTCAGGGGTCTCAGCAACTAATGAAAAACTGTTTTTT
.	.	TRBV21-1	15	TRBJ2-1	CASSGRLDTYNEQFF	TGTGCCAGCAGCGGGCGACTAGACACCTACAATGAGCAGTTCTTC
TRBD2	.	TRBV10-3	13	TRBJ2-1	CAISDGGGNEQFF	TGTGCCATCAGTGATGGGGGGGGGAATGAGCAGTTCTTC
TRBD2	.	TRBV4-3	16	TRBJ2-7	CASSQEASGSDYEQYF	TGCGCCAGCAGCCAAGAGGCTAGCGGGAGTGATTACGAGCAGTACTTC
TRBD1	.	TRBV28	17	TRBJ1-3	CASETIQGGDAGNTIYF	TGTGCCAGCGAGACAATACAGGGGGGAGACGCTGGAAACACCATATATTTT
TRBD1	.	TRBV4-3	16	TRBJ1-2	CASSQGSGQTSYGYTF	TGCGCCAGCAGCCAAGGTTCGGGACAGACCTCCTATGGCTACACCTTC
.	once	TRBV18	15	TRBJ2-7	CASSPLQGGDYEQYF	TGTGCCAGCTCACCACTTCAGGGTGGAGATTACGAGCAGTACTTC
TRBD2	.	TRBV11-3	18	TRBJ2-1	CASSLIGATSGGANEQFF	TGTGCCAGCAGCTTGATCGGGGCGACTAGCGGGGGGGCCAACGAGCAGTTCTTC
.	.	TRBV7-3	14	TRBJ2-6	CASSLGAGANVLTF	TGTGCCAGCAGCTTAGGGGCAGGGGCCAACGTCCTGACTTTC
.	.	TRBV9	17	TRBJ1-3	CASSVPRDEASGNTIYF	TGTGCCAGCAGCGTCCCCAGGGATGAGGCTTCTGGAAACACCATATATTTT
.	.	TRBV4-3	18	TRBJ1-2	CASSPKTGWGGVNYGYTF	TGCGCCAGCAGCCCTAAAACAGGGTGGGGGGGGGTTAACTATGGCTACACCTTC
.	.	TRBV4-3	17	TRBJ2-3	CASSQDTGWAHTDTQYF	TGCGCCAGCAGCCAAGATACAGGGTGGGCACACACAGATACGCAGTATTTT
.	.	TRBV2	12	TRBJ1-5	CASMNRDQPQHF	TGTGCCAGCATGAACAGAGATCAGCCCCAGCATTTT
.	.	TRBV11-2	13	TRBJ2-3	CASLAGGTDTQYF	TGTGCGTCCCTCGCAGGCGGCACAGATACGCAGTATTTT
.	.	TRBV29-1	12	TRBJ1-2	CSVEDGRGGYTF	TGCAGCGTTGAAGATGGGCGGGGTGGCTACACCTTC
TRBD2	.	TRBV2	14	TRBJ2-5	CASSGSGGRETQYF	TGTGCCAGCAGTGGTTCGGGAGGAAGGGAGACCCAGTACTTC
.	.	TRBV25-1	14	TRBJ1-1	CASSDRDRDTEAFF	TGTGCCAGCAGTGACCGGGATCGCGACACTGAAGCTTTCTTT
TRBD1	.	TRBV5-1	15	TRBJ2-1	CASSLGQAGDNEQFF	TGCGCCAGCAGCCTGGGACAGGCGGGTGACAATGAGCAGTTCTTC
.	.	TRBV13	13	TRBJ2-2	CASSLFSTGELFF	TGTGCCAGCAGCTTATTCAGCACCGGGGAGCTGTTTTTT
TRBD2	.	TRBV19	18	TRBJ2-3	CASSLRLAGGPGTDTQYF	TGTGCCAGTAGTTTACGACTAGCGGGAGGGCCTGGCACAGATACGCAGTATTTT
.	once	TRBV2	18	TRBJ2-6	CASSQQGTRSSGANVLTF	TGTGCCAGCAGCCAACAGGGCACGAGGAGCTCTGGGGCCAACGTCCTGACTTTC
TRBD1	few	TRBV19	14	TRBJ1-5	CASSIPQGDQPQHF	TGTGCCAGTAGTATCCCACAGGGGGATCAGCCCCAGCATTTT